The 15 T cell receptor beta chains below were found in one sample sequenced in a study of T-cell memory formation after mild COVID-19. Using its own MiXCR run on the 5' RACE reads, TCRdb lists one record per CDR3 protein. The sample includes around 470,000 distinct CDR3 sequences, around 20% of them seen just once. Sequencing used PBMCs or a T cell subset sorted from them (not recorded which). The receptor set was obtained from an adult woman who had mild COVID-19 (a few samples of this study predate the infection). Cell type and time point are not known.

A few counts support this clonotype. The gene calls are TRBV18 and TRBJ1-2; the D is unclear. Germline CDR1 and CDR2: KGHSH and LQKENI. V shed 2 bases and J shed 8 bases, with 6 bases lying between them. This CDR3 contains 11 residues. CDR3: CASSPGSGYTF. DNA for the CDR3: TGTGCCAGCTCACCAGGGTCCGGCTACACCTTC.

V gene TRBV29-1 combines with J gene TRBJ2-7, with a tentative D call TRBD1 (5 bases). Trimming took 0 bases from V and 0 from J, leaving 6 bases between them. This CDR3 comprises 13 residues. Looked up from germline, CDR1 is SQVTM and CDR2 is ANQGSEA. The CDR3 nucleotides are TGCAGCGTTGAAGATGGACACTCCTACGAGCAGTACTTC. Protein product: CSVEDGHSYEQYF.

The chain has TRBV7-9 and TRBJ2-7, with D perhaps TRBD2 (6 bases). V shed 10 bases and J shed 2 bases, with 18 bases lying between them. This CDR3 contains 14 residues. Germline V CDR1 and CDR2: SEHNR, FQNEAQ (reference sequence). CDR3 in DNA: TGTGCCATGTCCGCGGGCGGGGCGACCTACGAGCAGTACTTC. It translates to CAMSAGGATYEQYF.

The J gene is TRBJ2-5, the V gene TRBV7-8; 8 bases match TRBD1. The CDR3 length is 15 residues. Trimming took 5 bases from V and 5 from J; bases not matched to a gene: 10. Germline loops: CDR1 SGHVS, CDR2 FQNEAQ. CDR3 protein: CASSKDTGGQETQYF. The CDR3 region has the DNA TGTGCCAGCAGCAAGGATACAGGGGGACAGGAGACCCAGTACTTC.

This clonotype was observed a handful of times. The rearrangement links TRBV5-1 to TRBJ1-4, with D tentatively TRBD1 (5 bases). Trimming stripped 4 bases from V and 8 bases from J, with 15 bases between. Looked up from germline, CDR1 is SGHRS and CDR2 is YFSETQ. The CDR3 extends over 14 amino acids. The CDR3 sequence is CASSLSTGREKLFF. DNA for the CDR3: TGCGCCAGCAGCCTGAGTACAGGAAGGGAAAAACTGTTTTTT.

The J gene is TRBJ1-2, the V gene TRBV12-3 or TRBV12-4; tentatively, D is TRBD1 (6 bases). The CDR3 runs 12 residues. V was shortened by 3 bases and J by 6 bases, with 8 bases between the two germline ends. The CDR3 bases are TGTGCCAGCAGTTTCTACAGGGATGGCTACACCTTC. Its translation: CASSFYRDGYTF.

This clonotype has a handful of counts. Here the CDR3 DNA reads TGTGCCAGCGGCATCCGGGTCCTGGGCATCCATGAGCAGTTCTTC. Translating it yields CASGIRVLGIHEQFF. The gene calls are TRBV28 and TRBJ2-1; no reliable D call. The germline CDR1 and CDR2 sequences are MDHEN and SYDVKM. Trimming took off 8 bases at V and 8 bases at J, with 22 bases between the two ends. This CDR3 has 15 residues.

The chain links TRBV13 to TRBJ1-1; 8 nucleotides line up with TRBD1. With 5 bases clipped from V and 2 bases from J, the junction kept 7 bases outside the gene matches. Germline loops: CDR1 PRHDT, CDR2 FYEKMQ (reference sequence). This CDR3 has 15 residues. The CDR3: CASSMGQVGNTEAFF. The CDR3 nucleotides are TGTGCCAGCAGCATGGGACAGGTAGGCAACACTGAAGCTTTCTTT.

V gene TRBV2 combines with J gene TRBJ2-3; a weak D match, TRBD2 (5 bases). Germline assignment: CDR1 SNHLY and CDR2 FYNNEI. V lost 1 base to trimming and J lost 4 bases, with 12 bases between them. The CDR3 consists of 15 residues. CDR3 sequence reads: CASSEGPGKADTQYF. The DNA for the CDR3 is TGTGCCAGCAGTGAAGGTCCGGGGAAGGCAGATACGCAGTATTTT.

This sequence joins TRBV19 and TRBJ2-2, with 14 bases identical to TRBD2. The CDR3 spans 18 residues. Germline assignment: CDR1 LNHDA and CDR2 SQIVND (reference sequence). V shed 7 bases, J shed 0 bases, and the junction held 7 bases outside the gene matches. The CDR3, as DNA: TGTGCCAGTATAGGGACTAGCGGGGGCCGTTCGAACACCGGGGAGCTGTTTTTT. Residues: CASIGTSGGRSNTGELFF.

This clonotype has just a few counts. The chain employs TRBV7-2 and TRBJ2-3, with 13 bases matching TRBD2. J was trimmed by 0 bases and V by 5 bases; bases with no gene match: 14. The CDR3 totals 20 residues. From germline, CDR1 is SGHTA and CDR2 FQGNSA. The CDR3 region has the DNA TGTGCCAGCAGCAAGGGGAGGGGACTAGCGGGATCTGACAGCACAGATACGCAGTATTTT. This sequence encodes CASSKGRGLAGSDSTDTQYF.

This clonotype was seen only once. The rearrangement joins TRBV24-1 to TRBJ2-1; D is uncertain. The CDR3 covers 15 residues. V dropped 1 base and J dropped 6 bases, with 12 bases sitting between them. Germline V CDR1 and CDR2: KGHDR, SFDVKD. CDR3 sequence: CATSDFSYSGNEQFF. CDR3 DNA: TGTGCCACCAGTGATTTTTCTTACTCGGGCAATGAGCAGTTCTTC.

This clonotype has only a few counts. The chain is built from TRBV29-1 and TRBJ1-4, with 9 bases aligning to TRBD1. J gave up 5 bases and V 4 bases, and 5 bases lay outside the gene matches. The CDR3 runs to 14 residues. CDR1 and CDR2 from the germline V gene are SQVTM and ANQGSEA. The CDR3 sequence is CSVGPGTGNEKLFF. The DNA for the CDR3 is TGCAGCGTTGGCCCCGGGACAGGGAATGAAAAACTGTTTTTT.

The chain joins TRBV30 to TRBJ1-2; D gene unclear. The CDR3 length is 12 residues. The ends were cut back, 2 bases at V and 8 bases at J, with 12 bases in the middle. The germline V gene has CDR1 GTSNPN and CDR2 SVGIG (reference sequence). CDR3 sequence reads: CAWSRLVGGYTF. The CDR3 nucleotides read TGTGCCTGGAGTAGGTTAGTCGGCGGCTACACCTTC. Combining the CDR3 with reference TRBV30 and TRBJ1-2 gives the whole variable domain SQTIHQWPATLVQPVGSPLSLECTVEGTSNPNLYWYRQAAGRGLQLLFYSVGIGQISSEVPQNLSASRPQDRQFILSSKKLLLSDSGFYLCAWSRLVGGYTFGSGTRLTVV.

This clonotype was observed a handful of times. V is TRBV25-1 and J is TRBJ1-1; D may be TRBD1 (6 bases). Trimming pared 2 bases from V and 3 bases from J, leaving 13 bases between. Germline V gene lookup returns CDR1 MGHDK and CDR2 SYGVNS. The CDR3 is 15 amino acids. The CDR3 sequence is CASSEISGQHTEAFF. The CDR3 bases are TGTGCCAGCAGTGAAATCTCTGGACAGCACACTGAAGCTTTCTTT. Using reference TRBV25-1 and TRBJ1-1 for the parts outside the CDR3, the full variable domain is EADIYQTPRYLVIGTGKKITLECSQTMGHDKMYWYQQDPGMELHLIHYSYGVNSTEKGDLSSESTVSRIRTEHFPLTLESARPSHTSQYLCASSEISGQHTEAFFGQGTRLTVV.